The 14 T cell receptor beta chains presented below share a single source sample, sequenced in a study of neurological immune-mediated disorders. TCRdb passed the 5' RACE reads through MiXCR, listing each CDR3 protein once. Here the sample spans tens of thousands of distinct CDR3 sequences, more than 4.5% being singletons. Sequenced material: PBMCs. The receptors were gathered from a human donor with multiple sclerosis. The donor label of this sample is uncertain.

This clonotype came up many times. V is TRBV29-1 and J is TRBJ2-7, with D tentatively TRBD2 (6 bases). CDR3 length: 12 amino acids. V lost 7 bases to trimming and J lost 0 bases, with 10 bases between them. CDR1 is SQVTM and CDR2 is ANQGSEA in the germline V gene. CDR3 bases: TGCAGCGGAGGCGGGAACTCCTACGAGCAGTACTTC. Encoded protein: CSGGGNSYEQYF.

At least ten counts were recorded for this clonotype. The chain links TRBV20-1 to TRBJ2-3; 7 bases are shared with TRBD1. Germline V gives CDR1 DFQATT, CDR2 SNEGSKA (reference sequence). The CDR3 sequence is 13 residues long. J was trimmed by 9 bases and V by 0 bases; bases with no gene match: 6. CDR3 nucleotide sequence: TGCAGTGCTAGAGATCGGACAGGAGGAACGCAGTATTTT. Its translation: CSARDRTGGTQYF.

This clonotype has at least ten counts. The J gene is TRBJ2-6, the V gene TRBV15; perhaps TRBD1 as D (5 bases). The V gene's germline CDR1 is LNHNV and CDR2 YYDKDF (reference sequence). The CDR3 spans 16 residues. Trimming took 1 base from V and 2 from J, leaving 9 bases between them. The CDR3, as DNA: TGTGCCACCAGCAGAGGCAGGGCAGCTGGGGCCAACGTCCTGACTTTC. Protein product: CATSRGRAAGANVLTF. Drawing the rest from reference TRBV15 and TRBJ2-6, the complete variable domain is DAMVIQNPRYQVTQFGKPVTLSCSQTLNHNVMYWYQQKSSQAPKLLFHYYDKDFNNEADTPDNFQSRRPNTSFCFLDIRSPGLGDTAMYLCATSRGRAAGANVLTFGAGSRLTVL.

There are many counts of this clonotype. This sequence joins TRBV5-1 and TRBJ2-7; either TRBD1 or TRBD2 may fit D (5 bases each). Trimming pared 2 bases from V and 2 bases from J, leaving 17 bases between. In germline, CDR1 is SGHRS, CDR2 YFSETQ. The CDR3 is 16 amino acids. CDR3 coding DNA: TGCGCCAGCAGCTTAACCGGGACGTACAGCGCCTACGAGCAGTACTTC. It yields the protein CASSLTGTYSAYEQYF.

This clonotype was detected ten times or more. The chain recombines TRBV5-1 with TRBJ1-6; tentative D call: TRBD1 (6 bases). Per germline, CDR1 SGHRS and CDR2 YFSETQ. This CDR3 spans 16 amino acids. V gave up 0 bases and J gave up 5 bases, with 12 bases separating them. CDR3 coding DNA: TGCGCCAGCAGCTTGGTCCCAGGGGTTGATAATTCACCCCTCCACTTT. Translation: CASSLVPGVDNSPLHF.

There are a few counts of this clonotype. The V and J genes are TRBV5-1 and TRBJ2-5; 8 bases line up with TRBD1. This CDR3 contains 15 residues. Germline V gene data show CDR1 as SGHRS and CDR2 as YFSETQ. With V trimmed by 4 bases and J by 5 bases, 10 bases remained unmatched. CDR3 loop: CASSPAPGGGETQYF. In nucleotides, the CDR3 is TGCGCCAGCAGCCCCGCCCCAGGGGGCGGTGAGACCCAGTACTTC.

At least ten counts were recorded for this clonotype. The gene calls are TRBV20-1 and TRBJ1-6; D possibly corresponds to TRBD1 (6 bases). The CDR3 contains 15 residues. Looked up from germline, CDR1 is DFQATT and CDR2 is SNEGSKA (reference sequence). Trimming took 5 bases from V and 8 from J, leaving 19 bases between them. CDR3 protein: CSAYLPGAWDSPLHF. CDR3 coding DNA: TGCAGTGCTTACCTCCCGGGGGCATGGGATTCACCCCTCCACTTT.

This clonotype has ten or more counts. The V call is TRBV18, the J call TRBJ1-2; 8 bases align to TRBD1. V gave up 5 bases and J gave up 2 bases; unmatched junction bases: 4. CDR3 size: 14 residues. Germline loops: CDR1 KGHSH, CDR2 LQKENI. CDR3 sequence: CASSTTGDNYGYTF. The DNA of the CDR3 is TGTGCCAGCTCAACGACAGGGGACAACTATGGCTACACCTTC.

This clonotype has a count of ten or more. Its ends do not fully match the called genes, so a read error is possible. DNA for the CDR3: TGTGCCAGCAGCTTAGGGGAGGGGCCTCAGGTCTTC. It specifies CASSLGEGPQVF. J is TRBJ2-1 and V is TRBV7-7; 7 bases fit TRBD2. The germline gives CDR1 SSHAT, CDR2 FNYEAQ (reference sequence). There are 12 residues in the CDR3.

This clonotype was counted at least ten times. This chain connects TRBV27 to TRBJ1-4, with 9 bases fitting TRBD1. The CDR3 covers 13 residues. V was clipped by 6 bases and J by 11 bases; unmatched bases: 7. CDR1 MNHEY and CDR2 SMNVEV come from the germline V gene (reference sequence). The CDR3: CASRLTGGRKLFF. As DNA, the CDR3 is TGTGCCAGCAGGTTGACAGGGGGGAGGAAACTGTTTTTT.

This clonotype was observed many times. The V call is TRBV27, the J call TRBJ1-1; possibly TRBD1 for D (6 bases). The CDR3 covers 14 residues. CDR1 and CDR2 from the germline V gene are MNHEY and SMNVEV (reference sequence). Trimming took 7 bases from V and 8 from J, leaving 20 bases between them. The CDR3 spells CASTPRRGAGEAFF. CDR3 DNA: TGTGCCAGCACTCCCCGAAGGGGGGCCGGCGAAGCTTTCTTT.

This clonotype was detected many times. The V gene is TRBV4-1, the J gene TRBJ2-2; no reliable D call. The length of the CDR3 is 14 residues. V was clipped by 1 base and J by 4 bases, with 7 bases between them. In germline, CDR1 is MGHRA, CDR2 YSYEKL. The CDR3 DNA sequence: TGCGCCAGCAGCCAAGCAGTGGGCACCGGGGAGCTGTTTTTT. It is translated as CASSQAVGTGELFF.

This clonotype showed up just a few times. V gene TRBV19 combines with J gene TRBJ1-6; TRBD1 matches 10 bases. This CDR3 is built from 16 residues. CDR1 is LNHDA and CDR2 is SQIVND in the germline V gene (reference sequence). V gave up 7 bases and J gave up 3 bases; unmatched junction bases: 6. CDR3 sequence reads: CASNPGQGIYNSPLHF. CDR3 DNA: TGTGCCAGTAACCCGGGACAGGGGATCTATAATTCACCCCTCCACTTT.

This clonotype was detected many times. The rearrangement joins TRBV19 to TRBJ1-2, with a tentative D call TRBD1 (6 bases). Germline-derived CDR1 and CDR2 are LNHDA and SQIVND (reference sequence). Trimming removed 5 bases from V and 7 bases from J, with 11 bases in between. This CDR3 spans 12 amino acids. CDR3 nucleotides: TGTGCCAGTAGTCTGACAGGCGCTGGCTACACCTTC. Translation gives CASSLTGAGYTF.